These T cell receptor beta chains were read from a single sample in a study of blood T cell repertoires in COVID-19. Sequencing was performed with immunoSEQ multiplex PCR; in TCRdb, only in-frame clones are kept and a portion is missing. Of approximately 330,000 clones in the sample, approximately 89% are singletons; the top ten hold roughly a tenth. Sequenced input: PBMCs or T cells enriched from blood (not recorded which). The receptor set was obtained from a woman under 40 who had recovered from COVID-19. The CDR3 runs from the conserved cysteine through the conserved F or W. Clone size, where shown, is once, few, many, or a class for clones that have expanded.

v_call	j_call	clone_size	cdr3_aa
TRBV27	TRBJ2-5	-	CASSLSANQETQYF
TRBV11-2	TRBJ1-1	-	CASRSPRQAGYMNTEAFF
TRBV11-3	TRBJ2-7	-	CASSSGNRYEQYF
TRBV18	TRBJ2-1	-	CASSPRGQSNNEQFF
TRBV3-1/TRBV3-2	TRBJ1-2	-	CASSPKRGGYTF
TRBV6-5	TRBJ1-5	-	CASRVGGGQPQHF
TRBV15	TRBJ1-1	-	CATSRGTTGLNTEAFF
TRBV12-5	TRBJ2-1	-	CASARTGSYNEQFF
TRBV5-1	TRBJ1-1	-	CASSLAEHTEAFF
TRBV4-1	TRBJ2-7	-	CASRRDSNSYEQYF
TRBV7-2	TRBJ2-2	-	CASSSWDRGAGELFF
TRBV28	TRBJ1-2	-	CAYLTGLRYTF
TRBV6-5	TRBJ2-3	-	CASSGTTDTQYF
TRBV28	TRBJ1-2	-	CASREGQGVYGYTF
TRBV6-1	TRBJ1-2	-	CASSGTAYPLDYGYTF
TRBV10-3	TRBJ1-1	-	CAISEPTGGGRTEAFF
TRBV5-1	TRBJ1-1	-	CASSPSGMQNTEAFF
TRBV18	TRBJ1-1	-	CASSPFKNRMAFF
TRBV7-5	TRBJ2-7	-	CARSEEDRAFYEQYF
TRBV4-1	TRBJ2-7	-	CASSQGAWRRALSYEQYF
TRBV29-1	TRBJ2-5	-	CSVTQGVNFGETQYF
TRBV25-1	TRBJ2-7	-	CASSEARLSYEQYF
TRBV18	TRBJ1-2	-	CASSPTTGGYTF
TRBV9	TRBJ2-7	-	CASSVDGQKYYEQYF
TRBV28	TRBJ1-2	once	CASSSLRGGGYTF
TRBV19	TRBJ1-2	-	CATSGPNYGYTF
TRBV13	TRBJ1-6	-	CASSLDGQGASPLHF
TRBV6-5	TRBJ1-3	-	CASSPGTGLANTIYF
TRBV4-2	TRBJ2-5	few	CASSQDPAVWVEAQYF
TRBV2	TRBJ1-2	-	CASSEGHNYGYTF
TRBV4-1	TRBJ2-1	once	CASSPEKRGTSGEYNEQFF
TRBV28	TRBJ2-5	-	CASSLSTRGRETQYF
TRBV15	TRBJ2-3	-	CATSRLAGGNTDTQYF
TRBV6-5	TRBJ1-2	once	CASRSGQGGLYGYTF
TRBV7-3	TRBJ1-6	-	CASSSGQGYSPLHF
TRBV11-3	TRBJ2-3	-	CASSLWASGTDTQYF
TRBV6-5	TRBJ2-1	once	CASSLQVNNEQFF
TRBV10-1	TRBJ2-7	-	CAAGDSHPPYEQYF
TRBV7-2	TRBJ2-5	many	CASSPSARLAETQYF
TRBV7-2	TRBJ2-1	-	CASSLSSGDNEQFF
TRBV5-6	TRBJ2-1	-	CASSFGTGVVNEQFF
TRBV10-3	TRBJ2-3	once	CAISESMGAVDTQYF
TRBV15	TRBJ1-1	-	CATSRAGWTVKAFF
TRBV14	TRBJ2-1	-	CASSQVSSYNEQFF
TRBV18	TRBJ2-7	-	CASSPQSPGIGEQYF
TRBV27	TRBJ2-1	-	CASSSQGIYNEQFF
TRBV3-1/TRBV3-2	TRBJ1-3	few	CASSQEGNTGATYIYSGNTIYF
TRBV12-3/TRBV12-4	TRBJ1-4	-	CASSLAGSEKLFF
TRBV15	TRBJ2-5	-	CATKTGGQETQYF
TRBV7-2	TRBJ2-2	-	CASTPYGELFF
TRBV7-6	TRBJ1-2	-	CASSLLGQGDGYTF
TRBV19	TRBJ1-2	-	CASSSFTGGDYGYTF
TRBV29-1	TRBJ1-4	-	CSAKDQGEKLFF
TRBV6-4	TRBJ1-5	few	CASSPHGGVSNQPQHF
TRBV5-1	TRBJ2-3	-	CASSTINDRDPTDTQYF
TRBV12-3/TRBV12-4	TRBJ1-1	-	CASGGGQNTEAFF
TRBV5-1	TRBJ2-2	-	CASSSYSNTGELFF